The 5 T cell receptor beta chains presented below share a single source sample, sequenced in a study of cytomegalovirus exposure and HLA in healthy donors. A multiplex PCR was run with 60 Vbeta primers and 13 Jbeta primers. Some clones are missing from TCRdb's copy, which holds only in-frame ones; the method was immunoSEQ multiplex PCR. The sample shows some 180,000 clones, around 82% of them seen only once. The sample consisted of PBMCs. The receptors come from a woman in her 30s in good health and CMV-seropositive.

This clone is a singleton in its sample. This chain uses TRBV19 with TRBJ1-5; 9 bases map to TRBD1. V trimming: 6 bases; J trimming: 4 bases; junction bases outside the gene matches: 4. CDR3 length: 14 residues. CDR1 is LNHDA and CDR2 is SQIVND in the germline V gene (reference sequence). The CDR3 DNA reads TGTGCCAGTAGCGGGACAGGGTATAATCAGCCCCAGCATTTT. As protein: CASSGTGYNQPQHF.

As concerns this clone: At one end the junction does not follow the germline gene, possibly because of a read error. The rearrangement links TRBV7-9 to TRBJ2-2; 8 bases fit TRBD2. This CDR3 spans 16 amino acids. Germline-derived CDR1 and CDR2 are SEHNR and FQNEAQ (reference sequence). The CDR3 DNA reads as TGTGCCGGCAGACCCGCGGGGGGCTCGAACACCGGGGAGCTGTTTTTT. It encodes CAGRPAGGSNTGELFF.

This clone was counted once. The chain is built from TRBV6-5 and TRBJ1-1, with 7 positions matching TRBD1. Germline V lookup: CDR1 MNHEY, CDR2 SVGAGI. This CDR3 region has 15 residues. The V and J ends lost 11 bases and 4 bases, in that order; junction bases with no gene match: 16. The CDR3 DNA is TGTGCCTCCCAACGAGGGGGCGCGAGGGGCACTGAAGCTTTCTTT. As protein: CASQRGGARGTEAFF.

The chain is built from TRBV11-3 and TRBJ1-1, with TRBD1 matching over 7 bases. The germline gives CDR1 SGHNT, CDR2 YENEEA. The CDR3 covers 14 residues. J was trimmed by 4 bases and V by 6 bases; bases with no gene match: 8. CDR3 region: CASRPEGAGTEAFF. CDR3 sequence (DNA): TGTGCCAGCAGGCCAGAGGGGGCAGGCACTGAAGCTTTCTTT.

DNA for the CDR3: TGTGCCAGCAGCTTCCCCGGGACTCGAGCCCCTCTGGGGGCCAACGTCCTGACTTTC. Amino acids: CASSFPGTRAPLGANVLTF. The chain employs TRBV9 and TRBJ2-6; tentative D call: TRBD2 (6 bases). The germline V and J ends were trimmed by 4 bases and 4 bases, with 24 bases remaining between them. The germline V gene encodes CDR1 SGDLS and CDR2 YYNGEE. This CDR3 comprises 19 residues. Complete variable domain (other parts from reference TRBV9 and TRBJ2-6): DSGVTQTPKHLITATGQRVTLRCSPRSGDLSVYWYQQSLDQGLQFLIQYYNGEERAKGNILERFSAQQFPDLHSELNLSSLELGDSALYFCASSFPGTRAPLGANVLTFGAGSRLTVL.